This T cell receptor (beta chain) came from a study of blood T cell repertoires in COVID-19. Sequenced by immunoSEQ multiplex PCR; TCRdb stores in-frame clones only, minus some. The repertoire holds about 250,000 clones, with roughly 85% as singletons. This clone has at least ten counts. Per germline, CDR1 KGHSH and CDR2 LQKENI. Trimming stripped 4 bases from V and 3 bases from J, with 10 bases between. CDR3 length equals 13 residues. The source material was PBMCs or T cells enriched from blood (not recorded which). The clonotype originates from a woman aged 45-59 years with acute COVID-19. The rearrangement joins TRBV18 to TRBJ2-7; D may be TRBD2 (6 bases). The CDR3 here is CASSRGDFYEQYF. CDR3 in DNA: TGTGCCAGCTCACGGGGGGACTTCTACGAGCAGTACTTC.